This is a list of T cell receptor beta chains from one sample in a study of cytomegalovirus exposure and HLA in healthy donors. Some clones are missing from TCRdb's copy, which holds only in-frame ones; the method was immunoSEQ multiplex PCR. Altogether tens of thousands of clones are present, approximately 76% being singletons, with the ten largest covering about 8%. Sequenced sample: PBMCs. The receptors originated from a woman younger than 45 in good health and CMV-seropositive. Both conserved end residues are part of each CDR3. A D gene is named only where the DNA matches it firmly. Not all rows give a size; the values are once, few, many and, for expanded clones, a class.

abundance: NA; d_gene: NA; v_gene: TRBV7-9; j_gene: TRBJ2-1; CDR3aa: CSSSLTSLPGNEQFF; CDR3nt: TGTTCCAGCAGCCTCACTAGCCTTCCGGGGAATGAGCAGTTCTTC
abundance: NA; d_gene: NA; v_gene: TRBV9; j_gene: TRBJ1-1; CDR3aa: CASSVGMGGNTEAFF; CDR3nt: TGTGCCAGCAGCGTAGGGATGGGAGGGAACACTGAAGCTTTCTTT
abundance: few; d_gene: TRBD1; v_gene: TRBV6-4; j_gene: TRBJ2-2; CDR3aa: CASREDRVESTGELFF; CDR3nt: TGTGCCAGCAGAGAAGACAGGGTCGAAAGCACCGGGGAGCTGTTTTTT
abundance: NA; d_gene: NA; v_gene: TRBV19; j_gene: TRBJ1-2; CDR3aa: CASSIAPTDYGYTF; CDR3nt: TGTGCCAGTAGTATAGCCCCGACAGACTATGGCTACACCTTC
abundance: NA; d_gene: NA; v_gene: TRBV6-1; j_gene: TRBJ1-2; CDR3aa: CASSGSSYGYTF; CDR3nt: TGTGCCAGCAGTGGGTCTAGCTATGGCTACACCTTC
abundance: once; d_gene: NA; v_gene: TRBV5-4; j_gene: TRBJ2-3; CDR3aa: CASSGHRASTDTQYF; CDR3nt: TGTGCCAGCAGCGGTCACAGGGCTAGCACAGATACGCAGTATTTT
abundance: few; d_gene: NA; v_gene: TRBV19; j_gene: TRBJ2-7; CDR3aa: CASSMGQAYTYEQYF; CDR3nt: TGTGCCAGTAGTATGGGTCAGGCTTATACCTACGAGCAGTACTTC
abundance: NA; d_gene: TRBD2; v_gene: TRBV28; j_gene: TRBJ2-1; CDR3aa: CASSPWTSSYNEQFF; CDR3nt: TGTGCCAGCAGTCCTTGGACTAGCTCCTACAATGAGCAGTTCTTC
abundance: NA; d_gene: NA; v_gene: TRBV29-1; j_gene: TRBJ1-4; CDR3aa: CSVRHLYGEKLFF; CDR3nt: TGCAGCGTCAGACATCTCTACGGTGAAAAACTGTTTTTT
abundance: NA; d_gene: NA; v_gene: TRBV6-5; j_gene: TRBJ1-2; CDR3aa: CASSYSHRTYGYTF; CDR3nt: TGTGCCAGCAGTTACTCCCACAGAACCTATGGCTACACCTTC
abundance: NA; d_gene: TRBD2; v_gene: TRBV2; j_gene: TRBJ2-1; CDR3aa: CASSEDRGLAGDEQFF; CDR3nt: TGTGCCAGCAGTGAGGACAGGGGACTAGCGGGAGACGAGCAGTTCTTC
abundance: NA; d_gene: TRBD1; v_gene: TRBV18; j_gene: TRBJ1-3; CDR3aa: CASSEGQGAAAGNTIYF; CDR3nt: TGTGCCAGCTCAGAGGGACAGGGGGCTGCAGCTGGAAACACCATATATTTT
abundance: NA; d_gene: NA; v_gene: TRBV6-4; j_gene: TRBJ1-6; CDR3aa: CASSEGGGGNSPLHF; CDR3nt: TGTGCCAGCAGTGAAGGGGGTGGAGGAAATTCACCCCTCCACTTT
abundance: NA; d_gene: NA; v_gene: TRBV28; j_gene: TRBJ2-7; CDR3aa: CASSTHFGTYEQYF; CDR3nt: TGTGCCAGCAGTACCCATTTTGGCACCTACGAGCAGTACTTC
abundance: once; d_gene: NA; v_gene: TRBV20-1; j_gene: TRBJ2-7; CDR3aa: CSAPHYEQYF; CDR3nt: TGCAGTGCCCCCCACTACGAGCAGTACTTC
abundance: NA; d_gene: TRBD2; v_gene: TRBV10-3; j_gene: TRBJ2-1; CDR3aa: CAISERLAGFYNEQFF; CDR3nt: TGTGCCATCAGTGAGCGACTAGCGGGGTTCTACAATGAGCAGTTCTTC
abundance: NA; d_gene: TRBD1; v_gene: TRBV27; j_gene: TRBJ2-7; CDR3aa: CASSSLEGGGYEQYF; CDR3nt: TGTGCCAGCAGTTCCCTCGAAGGGGGCGGCTACGAGCAGTACTTC
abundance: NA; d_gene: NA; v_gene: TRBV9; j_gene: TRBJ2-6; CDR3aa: CASSVSPSGANVLTF; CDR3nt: TGTGCCAGCAGCGTCAGTCCCTCTGGGGCCAACGTCCTGACTTTC
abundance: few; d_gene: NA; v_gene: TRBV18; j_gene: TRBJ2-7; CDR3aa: CASSPTAEVYEQYF; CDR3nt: TGTGCCAGCTCACCGACAGCAGAGGTCTACGAGCAGTACTTC
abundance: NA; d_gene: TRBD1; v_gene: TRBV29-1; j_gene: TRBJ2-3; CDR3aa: CSVITGGVSDTQYF; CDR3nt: TGCAGCGTGATCACAGGGGGCGTTTCAGATACGCAGTATTTT
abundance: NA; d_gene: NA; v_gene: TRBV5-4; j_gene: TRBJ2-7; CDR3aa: CASSLTEGPYEQYF; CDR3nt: TGTGCCAGCAGCTTGACGGAGGGCCCCTACGAGCAGTACTTC
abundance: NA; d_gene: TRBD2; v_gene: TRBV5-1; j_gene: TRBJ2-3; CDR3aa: CASSRMAGGLTDTQYF; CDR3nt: TGCGCCAGCAGCCGGATGGCGGGAGGACTCACAGATACGCAGTATTTT